The rows below give T cell receptor beta chains drawn from one sample of a study of glioma-infiltrating T cells after dendritic cell vaccination. Method: immunoSEQ multiplex PCR; TCRdb's copy keeps in-frame clones and lacks some. This table has 100,000 or so clones, around 89% appearing once. The sequencing here drew on blood, taken after dendritic cell vaccination. The receptors derive from a human donor with glioblastoma. CDR3s include the opening cysteine and the closing phenylalanine or tryptophan. The D gene is left open where the match is weak. Clone sizes are given selectively: once, few, many, or a class where the clone is expanded.

few,TRBV2,TRBJ1-6,TRBD1,CASRAGQGVYSPLHF,TGTGCCAGCAGAGCCGGACAGGGGGTTTACTCACCCCTCCACTTT
NA,TRBV28,TRBJ2-7,TRBD1,CASSGQGRYEQYF,TGTGCCAGCAGTGGACAGGGAAGATACGAGCAGTACTTC
NA,TRBV5-1,TRBJ1-1,NA,CASSLLGPVMNTEAFF,TGCGCCAGCAGCTTGCTAGGCCCGGTTATGAACACTGAAGCTTTCTTT
NA,TRBV18,TRBJ2-5,TRBD2,CASSPRTSGAQETQYF,TGTGCCAGCTCACCAAGGACTAGCGGGGCGCAAGAGACCCAGTACTTC
NA,TRBV11-2,TRBJ2-1,TRBD2,CASSLEGLAAPLSSYNEQFF,TGTGCCAGCAGCTTAGAAGGCCTAGCGGCACCTTTAAGCTCCTACAATGAGCAGTTCTTC
NA,TRBV2,TRBJ2-7,TRBD1,CASSGRDRGSYEQYF,TGTGCCAGCAGTGGTCGGGACAGGGGTTCCTACGAGCAGTACTTC
NA,TRBV29-1,TRBJ1-3,TRBD1,CSVRTGHSGNTIYF,TGCAGCGTACGGACAGGGCATTCTGGAAACACCATATATTTT
NA,TRBV10-2,TRBJ2-2,TRBD2,CASSLAGTSEGGELFF,TGCGCCAGCAGTCTGGCCGGGACTAGCGAGGGCGGGGAGCTGTTTTTT
NA,TRBV6-4,TRBJ2-3,TRBD2,CASSVLGLAGTYTQYF,TGTGCCAGCAGTGTTCTGGGACTAGCGGGGACTTATACGCAGTATTTT
NA,TRBV11-3,TRBJ2-7,TRBD2,CASSFASGRYEQYF,TGTGCCAGCAGCTTCGCTAGCGGGAGGTACGAGCAGTACTTC
NA,TRBV5-1,TRBJ1-1,NA,CASSLWGGVATEAFF,TGCGCCAGCAGCTTGTGGGGGGGGGTTGCCACTGAAGCTTTCTTT
once,TRBV5-8,TRBJ2-7,TRBD1,CASSSSTGGRDEQYF,TGTGCCAGCAGCTCCTCGACAGGGGGCCGCGACGAGCAGTACTTC
NA,TRBV10-3,TRBJ2-3,NA,CAISEAVSADTQYF,TGTGCCATCAGTGAGGCAGTATCAGCAGATACGCAGTATTTT
once,TRBV11-3,TRBJ2-5,TRBD2,CASSFVGTSGQETQYF,TGTGCCAGCAGCTTCGTTGGGACTAGCGGACAAGAGACCCAGTACTTC
NA,TRBV7-9,TRBJ2-2,NA,CASSRRQTNTGELFF,TGTGCCAGCAGCCGGAGGCAGACGAACACCGGGGAGCTGTTTTTT
NA,TRBV5-1,TRBJ2-7,NA,CASGTYSSYEQYF,TGCGCCAGTGGGACTTATAGCTCCTACGAGCAGTACTTC
NA,TRBV5-4,TRBJ1-3,TRBD1,CASSLVGTGIGNTIYF,TGTGCCAGCAGCTTGGTTGGGACAGGGATCGGAAACACCATATATTTT
NA,TRBV5-1,TRBJ1-1,NA,CASSVGTLGGTEAFF,TGCGCCAGCAGCGTCGGGACCCTCGGGGGGACTGAAGCTTTCTTT
few,TRBV6-5,TRBJ1-6,NA,CASSAEDSVSVLHF,TGTGCCAGCAGTGCGGAGGACAGCGTTTCAGTCCTCCACTTT
once,TRBV6-1,TRBJ1-2,TRBD1,CASNGQGNYGYTF,TGTGCCAGCAACGGACAGGGCAACTATGGCTACACCTTC
NA,TRBV19,TRBJ2-7,TRBD1,CASRARDRALYEQYF,TGTGCCAGTAGGGCCAGGGACAGGGCACTCTACGAGCAGTACTTC
NA,TRBV5-5,TRBJ2-7,NA,CASSSGRVDYEQYF,TGTGCCAGCAGCTCGGGAAGGGTAGACTACGAGCAGTACTTC
NA,TRBV5-1,TRBJ2-7,TRBD1,CASSLAGQGAYEQYF,TGCGCCAGCAGCTTGGCGGGACAGGGAGCCTACGAGCAGTACTTC
NA,TRBV29-1,TRBJ1-2,NA,CSVDVNYGYTF,TGCAGCGTTGACGTTAACTATGGCTACACCTTC
once,TRBV2,TRBJ2-7,NA,CASRVYYEQYF,TGTGCCAGCAGAGTCTATTACGAGCAGTACTTC
NA,TRBV11-3,TRBJ1-4,NA,CASSLGPGEKLFF,TGTGCCAGCAGCTTAGGGCCAGGGGAAAAACTGTTTTTT
NA,TRBV19,TRBJ1-6,TRBD1,CASSPGTGTGSPLHF,TGTGCCAGTAGCCCCGGGACAGGGACTGGATCACCCCTCCACTTT
NA,TRBV13,TRBJ2-7,TRBD2,CASSLRLVGGAPEQYF,TGTGCCAGCAGCTTAAGGCTGGTCGGGGGGGCCCCCGAGCAGTACTTC
NA,TRBV4-1,TRBJ2-5,NA,CASSRTGLASQYF,TGCGCCAGCAGCCGGACGGGATTGGCCAGCCAGTACTTC
NA,TRBV2,TRBJ1-1,NA,CASSAVSRGNTEAFF,TGTGCCAGCAGCGCAGTCTCTAGGGGGAACACTGAAGCTTTCTTT
NA,TRBV6-5,TRBJ1-5,NA,CASSPTGTSNQPQHF,TGTGCCAGCAGTCCCACAGGGACTAGCAATCAGCCCCAGCATTTT
NA,TRBV5-1,TRBJ2-1,NA,CASSSDGSGYEQFF,TGCGCCAGCAGCTCGGACGGGAGTGGGTATGAGCAGTTCTTC
NA,TRBV7-9,TRBJ2-7,NA,CASSFSLSYEQYF,TGTGCCAGCAGCTTTTCTTTGAGTTACGAGCAGTACTTC
once,TRBV30,TRBJ1-6,NA,CAWSQGNSPLHF,TGTGCCTGGAGCCAGGGAAATTCACCCCTCCACTTT
NA,TRBV2,TRBJ1-4,NA,CASTLSQATGTNEKLFF,TGTGCCAGCACTCTGAGCCAGGCCACAGGAACTAATGAAAAACTGTTTTTT
NA,TRBV4-1,TRBJ2-7,NA,CASSQDRGWQYF,TGCGCCAGCAGCCAAGATCGGGGGTGGCAGTACTTC
NA,TRBV5-4,TRBJ1-1,NA,CASSLVQENTEAFF,TGTGCCAGCAGCCTAGTACAGGAAAACACTGAAGCTTTCTTT
NA,TRBV4-1,TRBJ2-6,TRBD1,CASSRRQGSGANVLTF,TGCGCCAGCAGCCGCCGACAGGGCTCTGGGGCCAACGTCCTGACTTTC
once,TRBV19,TRBJ2-7,NA,CASMSQAYEQYF,TGTGCCAGTATGTCCCAGGCCTACGAGCAGTACTTC
NA,TRBV19,TRBJ1-1,NA,CASISSLHRFEAFF,TGTGCCAGTATCTCATCTTTACACAGGTTTGAAGCTTTCTTT